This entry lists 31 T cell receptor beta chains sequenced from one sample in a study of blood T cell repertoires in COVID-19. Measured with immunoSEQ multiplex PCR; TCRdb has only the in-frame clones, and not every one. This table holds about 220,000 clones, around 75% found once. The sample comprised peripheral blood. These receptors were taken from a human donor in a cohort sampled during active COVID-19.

The CDR3 DNA reads as TGTGCCAGCATCAGGGGGCGCACCACCACAGATACGCAGTATTTT. Amino acid sequence: CASIRGRTTTDTQYF. V is TRBV11-2 and J is TRBJ2-3, with 8 bases fitting TRBD1. Germline V gives CDR1 SGHAT, CDR2 FQNNGV. The CDR3 runs to 15 residues. Trimming cost V 7 bases and J 2 bases; bases outside gene matches: 8. The full variable domain, its missing parts supplied by reference TRBV11-2 and TRBJ2-3, is EAGVAQSPRYKIIEKRQSVAFWCNPISGHATLYWYQQILGQGPKLLIQFQNNGVVDDSQLPKDRFSAERLKGVDSTLKIQPAKLEDSAVYLCASIRGRTTTDTQYFGPGTRLTVL.

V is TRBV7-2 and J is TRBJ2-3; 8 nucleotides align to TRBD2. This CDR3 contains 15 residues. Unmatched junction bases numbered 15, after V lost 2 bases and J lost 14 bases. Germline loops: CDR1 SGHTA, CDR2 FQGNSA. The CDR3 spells CASSLYRGTRFAPYF. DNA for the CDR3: TGTGCCAGCAGCTTATATAGAGGGACTAGGTTTGCTCCGTATTTT.

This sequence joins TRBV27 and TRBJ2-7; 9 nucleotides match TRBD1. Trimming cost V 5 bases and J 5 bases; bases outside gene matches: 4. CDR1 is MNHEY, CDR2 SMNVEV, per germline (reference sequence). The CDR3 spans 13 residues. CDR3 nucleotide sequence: TGTGCCAGCAGTGTTACAGGGGGCCACGAGCAGTACTTC. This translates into CASSVTGGHEQYF.

This chain's CDR3 is CASSPRQGTEQYF. The CDR3 DNA reads as TGTGCCAGCTCACCAAGACAGGGGACCGAGCAGTACTTC. The chain combines TRBV18 with TRBJ2-7; 8 bases agree with TRBD1. Germline CDR1 and CDR2: KGHSH and LQKENI. With V trimmed by 2 bases and J by 6 bases, 3 bases remained unmatched. The CDR3 spans 13 residues.

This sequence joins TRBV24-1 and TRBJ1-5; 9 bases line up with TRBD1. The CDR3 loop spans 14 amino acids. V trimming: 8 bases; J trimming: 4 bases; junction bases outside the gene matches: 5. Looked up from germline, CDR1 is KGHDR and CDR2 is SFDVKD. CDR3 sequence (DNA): TGTGCCACCACCCGGACAGGGGTAAATCAGCCCCAGCATTTT. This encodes CATTRTGVNQPQHF.

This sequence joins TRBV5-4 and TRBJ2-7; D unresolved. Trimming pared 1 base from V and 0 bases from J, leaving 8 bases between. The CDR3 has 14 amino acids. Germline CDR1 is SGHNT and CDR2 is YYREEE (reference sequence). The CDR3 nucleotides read TGTGCCAGCAGCTTGCGCCGGTCCTCCTACGAGCAGTACTTC. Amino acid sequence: CASSLRRSSYEQYF.

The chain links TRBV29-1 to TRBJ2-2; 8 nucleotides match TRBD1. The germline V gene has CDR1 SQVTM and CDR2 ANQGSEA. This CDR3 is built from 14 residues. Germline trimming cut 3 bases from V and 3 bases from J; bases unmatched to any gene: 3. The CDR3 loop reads CSVETGDHTGELFF. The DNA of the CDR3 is TGCAGCGTTGAGACAGGGGACCACACCGGGGAGCTGTTTTTT.

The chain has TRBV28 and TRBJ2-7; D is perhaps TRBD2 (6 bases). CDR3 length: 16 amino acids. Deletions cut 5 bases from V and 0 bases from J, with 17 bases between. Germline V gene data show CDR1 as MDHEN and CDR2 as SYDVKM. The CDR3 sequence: CASSLSSSALSYEQYF. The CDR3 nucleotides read TGTGCCAGCAGTCTATCCTCTAGCGCCCTCTCCTACGAGCAGTACTTC.

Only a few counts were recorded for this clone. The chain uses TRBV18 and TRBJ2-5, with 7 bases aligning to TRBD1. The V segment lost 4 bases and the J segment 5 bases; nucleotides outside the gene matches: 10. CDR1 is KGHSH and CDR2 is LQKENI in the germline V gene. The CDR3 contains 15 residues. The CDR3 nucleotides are TGTGCCAGCTCACGCTATACAGGGGTGCGTGAGACCCAGTACTTC. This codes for CASSRYTGVRETQYF. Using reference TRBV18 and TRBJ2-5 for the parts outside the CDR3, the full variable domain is NAGVMQNPRHLVRRRGQEARLRCSPMKGHSHVYWYRQLPEEGLKFMVYLQKENIIDESGMPKERFSAEFPKEGPSILRIQQVVRGDSAAYFCASSRYTGVRETQYFGPGTRLLVL.

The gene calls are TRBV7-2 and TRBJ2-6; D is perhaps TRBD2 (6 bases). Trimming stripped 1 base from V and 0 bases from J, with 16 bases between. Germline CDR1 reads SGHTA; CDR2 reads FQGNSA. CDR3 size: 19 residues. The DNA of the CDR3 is TGTGCCAGCAGCTTAGTCTGGCGGGGTCTGAACTCTGGGGCCAACGTCCTGACTTTC. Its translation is CASSLVWRGLNSGANVLTF.

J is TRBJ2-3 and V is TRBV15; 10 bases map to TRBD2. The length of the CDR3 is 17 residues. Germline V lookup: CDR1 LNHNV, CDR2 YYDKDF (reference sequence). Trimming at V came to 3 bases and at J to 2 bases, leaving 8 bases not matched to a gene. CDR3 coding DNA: TGTGCCACCAGCAGGGGGGCACTAGCGGGATTCACAGATACGCAGTATTTT. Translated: CATSRGALAGFTDTQYF.

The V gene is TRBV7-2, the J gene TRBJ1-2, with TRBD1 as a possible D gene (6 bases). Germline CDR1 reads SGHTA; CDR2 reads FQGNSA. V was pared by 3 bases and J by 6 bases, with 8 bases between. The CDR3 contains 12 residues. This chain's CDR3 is CASSFHRDGYTF. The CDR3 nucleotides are TGTGCCAGCAGCTTTCACAGGGATGGCTACACCTTC.

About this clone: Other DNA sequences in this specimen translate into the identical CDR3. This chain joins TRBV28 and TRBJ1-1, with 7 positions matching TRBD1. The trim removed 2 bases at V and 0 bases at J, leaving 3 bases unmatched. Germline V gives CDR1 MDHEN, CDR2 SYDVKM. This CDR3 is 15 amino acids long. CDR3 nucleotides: TGTGCCAGCAGTTTAGGGGACAGATTGAACACTGAAGCTTTCTTT. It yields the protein CASSLGDRLNTEAFF.

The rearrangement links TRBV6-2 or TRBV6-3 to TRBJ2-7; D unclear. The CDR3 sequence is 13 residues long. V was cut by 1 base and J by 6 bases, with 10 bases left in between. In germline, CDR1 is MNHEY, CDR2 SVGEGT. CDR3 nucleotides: TGTGCCAGCAGTTACTTAGTGTTCGTCGAGCAGTACTTC. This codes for CASSYLVFVEQYF.

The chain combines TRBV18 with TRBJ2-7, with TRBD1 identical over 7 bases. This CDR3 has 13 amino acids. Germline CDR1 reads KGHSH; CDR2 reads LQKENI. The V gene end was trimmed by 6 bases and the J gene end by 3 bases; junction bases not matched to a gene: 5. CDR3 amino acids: CASSWDRYYEQYF. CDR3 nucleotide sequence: TGTGCCAGCTCTTGGGACAGATACTACGAGCAGTACTTC.

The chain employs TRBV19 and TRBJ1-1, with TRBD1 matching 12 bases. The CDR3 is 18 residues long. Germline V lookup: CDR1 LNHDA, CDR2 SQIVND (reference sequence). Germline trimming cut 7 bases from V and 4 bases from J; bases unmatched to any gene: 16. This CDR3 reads CASTPVGGTGGFGTEAFF. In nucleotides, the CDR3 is TGTGCCAGTACCCCGGTGGGAGGGACAGGGGGCTTTGGCACTGAAGCTTTCTTT.

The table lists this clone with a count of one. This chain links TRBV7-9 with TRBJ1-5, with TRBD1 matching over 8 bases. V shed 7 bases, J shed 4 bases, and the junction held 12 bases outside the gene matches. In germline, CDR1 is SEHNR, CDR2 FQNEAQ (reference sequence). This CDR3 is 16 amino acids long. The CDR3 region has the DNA TGTGCCAGCACGGATTCCGGGACAGGACTTAATCAGCCCCAGCATTTT. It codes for CASTDSGTGLNQPQHF.

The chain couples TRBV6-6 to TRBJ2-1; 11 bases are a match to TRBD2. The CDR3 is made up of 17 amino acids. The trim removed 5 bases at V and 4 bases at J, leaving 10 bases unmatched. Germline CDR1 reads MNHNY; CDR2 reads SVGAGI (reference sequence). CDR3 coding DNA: TGTGCCAGCAGTCACAACCCGACTAGCGGGAAGTACAATGAGCAGTTCTTC. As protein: CASSHNPTSGKYNEQFF.

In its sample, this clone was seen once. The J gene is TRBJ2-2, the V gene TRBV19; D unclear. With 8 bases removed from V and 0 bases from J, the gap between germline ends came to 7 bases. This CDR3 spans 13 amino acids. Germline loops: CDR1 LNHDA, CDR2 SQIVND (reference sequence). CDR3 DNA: TGTGCCAGTTCGAGTTCGAACACCGGGGAGCTGTTTTTT. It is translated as CASSSSNTGELFF.

CDR3 residues: CASTPIPGGEQYF. CDR3 DNA sequence: TGTGCCAGCACACCCATTCCGGGGGGGGAGCAGTACTTC. The chain joins TRBV5-6 to TRBJ2-7; 8 bases map to TRBD2. Germline V gene sequence: CDR1 SGHDT, CDR2 YYEEEE. V dropped 6 bases and J dropped 7; count of bases not matched to a gene: 9. The CDR3 totals 13 residues.

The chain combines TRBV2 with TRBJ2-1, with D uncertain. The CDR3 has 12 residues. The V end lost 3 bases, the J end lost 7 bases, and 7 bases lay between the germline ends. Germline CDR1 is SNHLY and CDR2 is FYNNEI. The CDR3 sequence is CASSDGSNEQFF. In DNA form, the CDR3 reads TGTGCCAGCAGTGATGGCAGTAATGAGCAGTTCTTC.

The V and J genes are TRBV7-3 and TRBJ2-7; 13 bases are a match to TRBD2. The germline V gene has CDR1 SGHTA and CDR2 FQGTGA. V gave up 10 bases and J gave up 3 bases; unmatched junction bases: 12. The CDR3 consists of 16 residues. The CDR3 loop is CATSLPGLAGSYEQYF. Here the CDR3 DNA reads TGTGCCACCTCCTTACCGGGACTAGCGGGGAGCTACGAGCAGTACTTC.

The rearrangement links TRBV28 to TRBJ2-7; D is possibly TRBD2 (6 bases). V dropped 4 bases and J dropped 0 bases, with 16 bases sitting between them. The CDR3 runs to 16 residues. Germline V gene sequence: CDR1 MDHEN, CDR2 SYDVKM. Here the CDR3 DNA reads TGTGCCAGCAGTTCCCGCCCCGGGACTTCCTCCTACGAGCAGTACTTC. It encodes CASSSRPGTSSYEQYF.

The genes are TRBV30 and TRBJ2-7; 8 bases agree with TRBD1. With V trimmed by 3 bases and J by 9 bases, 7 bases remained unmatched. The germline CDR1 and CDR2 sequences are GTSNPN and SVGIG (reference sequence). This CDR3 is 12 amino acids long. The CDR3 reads CAWRDRDRRQYF. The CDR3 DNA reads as TGTGCCTGGAGGGACAGGGACCGACGGCAGTACTTC. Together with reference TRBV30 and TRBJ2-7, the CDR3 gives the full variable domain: SQTIHQWPATLVQPVGSPLSLECTVEGTSNPNLYWYRQAAGRGLQLLFYSVGIGQISSEVPQNLSASRPQDRQFILSSKKLLLSDSGFYLCAWRDRDRRQYFGPGTRLTVT.

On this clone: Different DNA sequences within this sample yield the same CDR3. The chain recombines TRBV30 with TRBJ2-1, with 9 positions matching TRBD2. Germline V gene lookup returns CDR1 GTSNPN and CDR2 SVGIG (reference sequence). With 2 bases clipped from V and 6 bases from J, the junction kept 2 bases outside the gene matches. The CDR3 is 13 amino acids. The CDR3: CAWSRGLANEQFF. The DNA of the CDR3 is TGTGCCTGGAGTAGGGGACTAGCCAATGAGCAGTTCTTC.

The CDR3 DNA follows: TGCAGTGCTAGAGCGGACGAGCAGTACTTC. Translation gives CSARADEQYF. V and J are TRBV20-1 and TRBJ2-7; D uncertain. V gave up 1 base and J gave up 5 bases, with 3 bases separating them. Germline V gene data show CDR1 as DFQATT and CDR2 as SNEGSKA (reference sequence). The CDR3 totals 10 residues.

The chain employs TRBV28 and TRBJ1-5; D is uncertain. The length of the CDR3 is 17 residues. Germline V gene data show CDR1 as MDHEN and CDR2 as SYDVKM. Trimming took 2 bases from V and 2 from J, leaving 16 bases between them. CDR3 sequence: CASSLPPDGGGNQPQHF. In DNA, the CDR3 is TGTGCCAGCAGTTTACCCCCGGACGGAGGTGGCAATCAGCCCCAGCATTTT.

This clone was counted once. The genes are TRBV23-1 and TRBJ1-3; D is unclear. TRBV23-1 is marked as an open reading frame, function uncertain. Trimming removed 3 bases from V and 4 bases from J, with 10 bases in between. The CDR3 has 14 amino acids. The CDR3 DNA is TGCGCCAGCAGTCACCCACTTGCGGGAAACACCATATATTTT. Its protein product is CASSHPLAGNTIYF.

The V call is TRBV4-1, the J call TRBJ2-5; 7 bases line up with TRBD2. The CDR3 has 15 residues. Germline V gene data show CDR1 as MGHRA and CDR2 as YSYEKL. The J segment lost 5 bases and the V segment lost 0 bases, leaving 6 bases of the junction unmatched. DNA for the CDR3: TGCGCCAGCAGCCAAGAGCGGACTAGTGGGGAGACCCAGTACTTC. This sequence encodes CASSQERTSGETQYF.

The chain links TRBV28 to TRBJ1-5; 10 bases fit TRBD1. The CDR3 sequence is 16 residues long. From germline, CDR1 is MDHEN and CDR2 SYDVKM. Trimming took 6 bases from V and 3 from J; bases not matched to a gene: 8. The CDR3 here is CASRKTGGRNNQPQHF. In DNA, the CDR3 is TGTGCCAGCAGAAAGACAGGGGGCAGGAACAATCAGCCCCAGCATTTT.

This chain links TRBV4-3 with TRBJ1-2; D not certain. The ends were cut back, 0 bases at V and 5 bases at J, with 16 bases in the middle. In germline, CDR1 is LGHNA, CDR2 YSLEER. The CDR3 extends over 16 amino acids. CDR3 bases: TGCGCCAGCAGCCAAGATGGCCCGGCGCGGTCGTATGGCTACACCTTC. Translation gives CASSQDGPARSYGYTF.